The clone carrying this TCR beta chain showed up many times. The antigen remains unidentified. Germline assignment: CDR1 LGHDT and CDR2 YNNKEL (reference sequence). J gave up 3 bases and V 5 bases, and 4 bases lay outside the gene matches. There are 14 residues in the CDR3. TCR beta CDR3 sequences were amplified from RNA transcripts. The study used the HTBI primer set for a first-round RT-PCR of the TCR CDR3. MiXCR, run by TCRdb on the multiplex PCR reads, gives a single entry per CDR3 protein. Of about 590,000 distinct CDR3 sequences listed, approximately 15% are singletons. This entry comes from a study of T cells in Graves' hyperthyroidism and ophthalmopathy. Findings and caveats of the study: Ophthalmopathy was predicted by the model a median of roughly 6.7 months ahead of onset. Ophthalmopathy and stable hyperthyroidism were separated by a 13 V-J model.

The cohort's ophthalmopathy patients, a group with duration under 3 months, had a Clinical Activity Score of at least 3 and a NOSPECS grade of at least 4. This clonotype was obtained from a woman younger than 30 with Graves' ophthalmopathy. This chain links TRBV3-1 with TRBJ1-2; 9 bases line up with TRBD1. Specimen: blood. The CDR3 protein is CASSFRDRDYGYTF. DNA of the CDR3: TGTGCCAGCAGCTTCCGGGACAGGGACTATGGCTACACCTTC.